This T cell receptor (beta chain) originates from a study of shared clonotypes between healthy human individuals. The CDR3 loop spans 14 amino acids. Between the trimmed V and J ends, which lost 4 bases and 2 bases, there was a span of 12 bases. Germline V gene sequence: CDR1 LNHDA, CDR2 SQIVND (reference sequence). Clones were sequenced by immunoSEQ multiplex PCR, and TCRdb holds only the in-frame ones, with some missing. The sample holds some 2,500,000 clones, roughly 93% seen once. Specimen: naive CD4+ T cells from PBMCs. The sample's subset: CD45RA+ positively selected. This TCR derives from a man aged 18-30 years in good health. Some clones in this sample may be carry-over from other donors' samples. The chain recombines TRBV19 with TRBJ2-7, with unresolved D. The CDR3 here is CASSTYGGTYEQYF. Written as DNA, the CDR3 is TGTGCCAGTAGTACATACGGCGGTACCTACGAGCAGTACTTC.